Detailed here is one TCR beta chain. Other DNA sequences in this specimen translate into the identical CDR3. Original handling: Nucleated cell counts were estimated from reference gene primer amplification. Clones were sequenced by immunoSEQ multiplex PCR, and TCRdb holds only the in-frame ones, with some missing. That table supplies the V and J calls and clone size; D and trimming were determined from the DNA. The repertoire holds approximately 200,000 clones, with around nine tenths as singletons. This CDR3 is built from 16 residues. V lost 0 bases to trimming and J lost 0 bases, with 6 bases between them. The germline V gene has CDR1 MNHEY and CDR2 SVGAGI. These data are taken from a study of blood T cell repertoires in COVID-19. Study details: The analysed material was cDNA or gDNA that came from T cells, B-cell-depleted T cells, or PBMCs.

Material for sequencing was peripheral blood. The rearrangement uses TRBV6-5 and TRBJ2-6; weak D call: TRBD2 (6 bases). The sequence was obtained from a man aged 55 to 70 who had recovered from COVID-19. This CDR3 reads CASSYSGGSGANVLTF. Written as DNA, the CDR3 is TGTGCCAGCAGTTACTCGGGGGGCTCTGGGGCCAACGTCCTGACTTTC.